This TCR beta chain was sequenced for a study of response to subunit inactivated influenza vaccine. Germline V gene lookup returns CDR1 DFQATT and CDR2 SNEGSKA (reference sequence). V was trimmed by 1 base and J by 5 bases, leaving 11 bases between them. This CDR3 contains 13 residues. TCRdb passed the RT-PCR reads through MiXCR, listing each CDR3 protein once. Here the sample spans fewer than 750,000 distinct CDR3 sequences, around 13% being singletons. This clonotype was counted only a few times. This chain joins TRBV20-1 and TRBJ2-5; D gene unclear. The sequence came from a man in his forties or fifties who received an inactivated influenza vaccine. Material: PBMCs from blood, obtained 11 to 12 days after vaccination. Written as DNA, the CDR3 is TGCAGTGCTAGAGTGGTAAGGGCGGAGACCCAGTACTTC. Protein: CSARVVRAETQYF.